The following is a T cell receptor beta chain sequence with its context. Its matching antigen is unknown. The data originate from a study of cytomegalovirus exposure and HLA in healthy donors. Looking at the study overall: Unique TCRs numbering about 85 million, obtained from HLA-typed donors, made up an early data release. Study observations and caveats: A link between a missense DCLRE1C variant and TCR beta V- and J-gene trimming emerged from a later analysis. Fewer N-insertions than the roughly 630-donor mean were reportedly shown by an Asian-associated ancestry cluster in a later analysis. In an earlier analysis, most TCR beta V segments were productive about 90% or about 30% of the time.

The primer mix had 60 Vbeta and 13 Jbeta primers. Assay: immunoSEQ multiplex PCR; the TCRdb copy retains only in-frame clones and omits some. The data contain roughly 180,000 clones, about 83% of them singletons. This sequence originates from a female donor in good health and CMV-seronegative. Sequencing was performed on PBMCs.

CDR3 protein: CASSPAVGTGDTQYF. Written as DNA, the CDR3 is TGTGCCAGCAGCCCCGCCGTCGGGACTGGAGATACGCAGTATTTT. The rearrangement uses TRBV11-2 and TRBJ2-3, with D perhaps TRBD2 (6 bases). V gave up 5 bases and J gave up 5 bases, with 17 bases separating them. This CDR3 contains 15 residues. Germline V lookup: CDR1 SGHAT, CDR2 FQNNGV.